The sequence of this T cell receptor (beta chain) was determined in a study of blood T cell repertoires in COVID-19 (dated by TCRdb to 2019 to 2021). Background for the entire study: The collaborator samples originated in the United States, Italy and Spain and spanned the acute and convalescent phases of COVID-19. The material from the prospective study consisted of cDNA or gDNA derived from T cells, B-cell-depleted T cells, or PBMCs. The dataset comprised deeply sampled blood TCRbeta repertoires from subjects exposed to, actively infected with, or recovered from COVID-19. A freely available public database, intended as a resource for researchers studying the immune response to SARS-CoV-2, is where the repertoires were released. Samples were obtained from the ongoing ImmuneRACE study (first 160 participants) and from about 1,300 subjects provided by 6 global collaborators. A de-identified subject ID, COVID-19 status, age in years and sex were almost always included in the sample metadata. HLA class I and class II types, where available, came from metadata supplied by the sample provider rather than from assay-based typing.

What the authors observed across the whole study: How much clinical and demographic metadata was included differed by source and by participant, and the metadata was provided uncurated.

Participants in the prospective study were aged roughly 18 to 100 years, lived in 20 to 25 United States geographic areas, and enrolled through a virtual design. Cohort assignment in the prospective study relied on participant-reported clinical history from a screening survey and a study questionnaire. Recovered participants in ImmuneRACE Cohort 3 were defined as having two consecutive negative NP/OP PCR tests, clearance from a healthcare professional, or resolution of symptoms. Mobile phlebotomists in the prospective study collected whole blood, serum and a nasopharyngeal or oropharyngeal swab from every participant. Prospective study participants could optionally give additional blood draws and questionnaires over a roughly two-month period. Prospective study blood samples were shipped either frozen or at room temperature before DNA extraction. From a lookup of the germline V gene, CDR1 and CDR2 are WSHSY and SAAADI. Measured from the cysteine to the phenylalanine, the CDR3 is 17 residues long. Left in the record is the CDR3 DNA by itself, 51 bases read in frame from the first base. Relative to germline, V is missing 6 bases and J is missing 8 bases, with 21 bases of the junction outside any gene match.

In its sample, this clone was seen once. Its antigen target is currently unknown. The record has no base qualities; no much larger clone is one base away. TCRbeta CDR3 regions were amplified from genomic DNA using the immunoSEQ Assay, a bias-controlled multiplex PCR. Per the authors' processing: Within the assay, amplification of reference gene primers was used to estimate how many nucleated cells each sample contained. Sequence reads were collapsed and filtered to measure the absolute abundance of every unique TCRbeta CDR3 rearrangement. Productive Simpson clonality was computed per sample as the square root of Simpson's diversity index over productive rearrangements. TCRdb re-hosts the immuneACCESS table, in-frame sequences only. Its copies lack some clones; in the studies checked, an unresolved V gene accounts for under half of them, and the cause for the rest is not known. The DNA was the basis for D and trimming; V, J and clone size are from that table. The sample has about 270,000 clones on record, about 88% of them singletons. The top ten constitute 3% of the sample.

In this chain, TRBV10-2 is recombined with TRBJ1-2, with 7 middle bases fitting TRBD1. Sequencing used PBMCs or T cells enriched from blood (not recorded which). The TCR sequence derives from a woman aged 45-59 years who had recovered from COVID-19. DNA sequence: TGCGCCAGCAGCCACATCCGGGACAGATATCTCTTTGCCGGCTACACCTTC. Translated, it gives CASSHIRDRYLFAGYTF.